The source of this TCR beta chain is a study of OX40 agonist ivuxolimab in advanced cancers. About the research overall: Partial responses occurred in three patients (one hepatocellular carcinoma, two cutaneous melanoma).

Profiled with immunoSEQ multiplex PCR; TCRdb holds only in-frame clones, not every one. The table has 20,000 to 25,000 clones, about 88% seen once. Trimming shortened V by 4 bases and J by 11 bases, and 11 bases separated the two germline ends. Germline CDR1 is SEHNR and CDR2 is FQNEAQ (reference sequence). This CDR3 has 11 residues. This chain links TRBV7-9 with TRBJ1-2; the D is unclear. Sample: CD4+ or CD8+ T cells sorted from blood, taken in a trial of the OX40 agonist ivuxolimab. This TCR was sampled from an adult with an advanced solid tumor such as melanoma, head and neck, liver or kidney cancer. In DNA, the CDR3 is TGTGCCAGCAGCTCGCCCAAGGTTTACACCTTC. Translated, it gives CASSSPKVYTF.